This record looks at one TCR beta chain sequence and its context. Its antigen is undetermined. Treatment denoted: approximately nine-day PBMC culture with coronavirus spike peptide pools or control peptides (ViraFEST assay). The source of the sample is a study of vaccination and CD4 T cells after COVID-19. The CDR3 has 14 amino acids. Germline CDR1 and CDR2: SGHTA and FQGTGA. The V gene end was trimmed by 2 bases and the J gene end by 10 bases; junction bases not matched to a gene: 8. The Oncomine TCR Beta short-read assay was applied to DNA of cultured CD4+ T cells. Via MiXCR, TCRdb re-called the PCR reads, giving one row per CDR3 protein. The table includes about 12,000 distinct CDR3 sequences, 60% to 80% detected once.

The rearrangement uses TRBV7-3 and TRBJ2-1, with 7 nucleotides matching TRBD2. Sequencing was carried out using CD4+ T cells from blood, cultured in vitro. The sequence was collected from a human donor who had recovered from COVID-19. In nucleotides, the CDR3 is TGTGCCAGCAGCTTAGGGAGCGGGGCGGGAGAGCAGTTCTTC. It encodes CASSLGSGAGEQFF.